The present T cell receptor beta chain was sequenced within a study of T cells in Graves' hyperthyroidism and ophthalmopathy. Study outcomes and limitations: By a 13 V-J model, ophthalmopathy was set apart from stable hyperthyroidism.

Template material for amplifying TCR beta CDR3 regions consisted of RNA transcripts. With the HTBI primer set, the TCR CDR3 went through a first round of RT-PCR. TCRdb processed the multiplex PCR reads anew with MiXCR; each CDR3 protein has one entry. The sample consists of hundreds of thousands of distinct CDR3 sequences, about 15% of them appearing once. This CDR3 has 21 residues. With 3 bases clipped from V and 1 base from J, the junction kept 12 bases outside the gene matches. Germline V gene lookup returns CDR1 SGHAT and CDR2 FQNNGV. In regard to this clonotype: Its antigen is undetermined.

This receptor was obtained from a woman in her late teens or twenties with Graves' hyperthyroidism. The rearrangement uses TRBV11-2 and TRBJ2-4; 16 positions match TRBD2. Source material: blood. The CDR3 DNA reads as TGTGCCAGCAGCTTCCAACCGGGACTAGCGGGAGGGAAGGTGGCCAAAAACATTCAGTACTTC. This gives the protein CASSFQPGLAGGKVAKNIQYF.